The 18 T cell receptor beta chains listed next were all sequenced from one sample in a study of blood T cell repertoires in COVID-19. This table comes from immunoSEQ multiplex PCR, and its TCRdb copy is limited to in-frame clones, with some not included. This table holds over 120,000 clones, around nine tenths found once. Sequencing input: peripheral blood. The receptors shown here come from a woman aged 45 to 65 with active or convalescent COVID-19.

This clone occurred a few times. The V gene is TRBV7-9, the J gene TRBJ2-4; 8 bases are a match to TRBD1. The trim removed 5 bases at V and 14 bases at J, leaving 17 bases unmatched. This CDR3 region has 15 residues. CDR1 and CDR2 from the germline V gene are SEHNR and FQNEAQ (reference sequence). CDR3 DNA sequence: TGTGCCAGCAGCCTTAATGCTGGCGACAGGGGCTTAGAGTACTTC. Translation: CASSLNAGDRGLEYF.

The chain employs TRBV18 and TRBJ2-3; a weak D match, TRBD2 (5 bases). With 2 bases removed from V and 0 bases from J, the gap between germline ends came to 6 bases. The CDR3 has 14 residues. Germline V gene sequence: CDR1 KGHSH, CDR2 LQKENI. The CDR3 DNA follows: TGTGCCAGCTCACCAAGGACTAGCACAGATACGCAGTATTTT. Amino acids: CASSPRTSTDTQYF. Based on the CDR3 plus reference TRBV18 and TRBJ2-3, the full variable domain is NAGVMQNPRHLVRRRGQEARLRCSPMKGHSHVYWYRQLPEEGLKFMVYLQKENIIDESGMPKERFSAEFPKEGPSILRIQQVVRGDSAAYFCASSPRTSTDTQYFGPGTRLTVL.

The chain is built from TRBV12-5 and TRBJ1-4; TRBD1 might be the D (5 bases). V lost 7 bases and J 1 base, leaving 10 bases between the germline ends. CDR1 is LGHNT, CDR2 FRNRAP, per germline. The CDR3 runs 14 residues. The DNA for the CDR3 is TGTGCTAGTGAAGACAGAGGAACTAATGAAAAACTGTTTTTT. Protein sequence: CASEDRGTNEKLFF.

V is TRBV30 and J is TRBJ2-1; 11 bases fit TRBD2. The CDR3 spans 13 residues. V shed 5 bases and J 12 bases; nucleotides not matched to a gene: 9. Germline CDR1 and CDR2: GTSNPN and SVGIG (reference sequence). The CDR3, as DNA: TGTGCCTGGGGGCTCGGGACTAGCGGTCTGCAGTTCTTC. Encoded protein: CAWGLGTSGLQFF.

The chain couples TRBV7-2 to TRBJ1-2; 9 positions match TRBD1. The CDR3 has 15 residues. CDR1 is SGHTA and CDR2 is FQGNSA in the germline V gene. Trimming at V came to 4 bases and at J to 8 bases, leaving 11 bases not matched to a gene. The CDR3 spells CASSYQPGQGDGYTF. Written as DNA, the CDR3 is TGTGCCAGCAGCTACCAACCGGGACAGGGAGACGGCTACACCTTC.

The chain links TRBV19 to TRBJ2-5, with TRBD1 identical over 9 bases. Trimming cost V 4 bases and J 2 bases; bases outside gene matches: 8. Per the germline V gene, CDR1 is LNHDA and CDR2 is SQIVND (reference sequence). This CDR3 is 16 amino acids long. The CDR3: CASSTQGAGLQETQYF. CDR3 nucleotide sequence: TGTGCCAGTAGTACACAGGGGGCAGGCCTACAAGAGACCCAGTACTTC.

V is TRBV10-3 and J is TRBJ1-1, with 9 bases aligning to TRBD1. The V and J ends lost 9 bases and 1 base, in that order; junction bases with no gene match: 6. The CDR3 spans 14 residues. Germline values: CDR1 ENHRY, CDR2 SYGVKD. The CDR3 sequence: CAMGQGLQNTEAFF. The CDR3 nucleotides read TGTGCCATGGGACAGGGACTACAGAACACTGAAGCTTTCTTT.

This chain links TRBV10-3 with TRBJ1-2, with TRBD1 matching 10 bases. V lost 10 bases and J lost 0; bases outside the gene matches: 8. CDR3 length equals 15 residues. Germline V lookup: CDR1 ENHRY, CDR2 SYGVKD. The CDR3 sequence: CATKGQGISNYGYTF. The CDR3 DNA follows: TGTGCCACCAAGGGACAGGGGATCTCTAACTATGGCTACACCTTC.

The chain has TRBV28 and TRBJ2-7; 7 bases are a match to TRBD2. Losses at the gene ends were 1 base for V and 3 bases for J; bases not matched to a gene: 3. The CDR3 runs 14 residues. The germline gives CDR1 MDHEN, CDR2 SYDVKM. The CDR3 loop reads CASSLSASGYEQYF. For the CDR3, the DNA is TGTGCCAGCAGTTTATCGGCTAGCGGCTACGAGCAGTACTTC.

This chain uses TRBV9 with TRBJ1-3, with 12 nucleotides matching TRBD1. CDR3 length: 17 residues. J gave up 3 bases and V 4 bases, and 8 bases lay outside the gene matches. The germline gives CDR1 SGDLS, CDR2 YYNGEE. DNA for the CDR3: TGTGCCAGCAGCCCACCCGGGACAGGGGGCTTTGGAAACACCATATATTTT. Encoded protein: CASSPPGTGGFGNTIYF.

This chain joins TRBV28 and TRBJ1-1; 8 nucleotides match TRBD1. V lost 1 base and J lost 1; bases outside the gene matches: 2. The germline V gene encodes CDR1 MDHEN and CDR2 SYDVKM. This CDR3 has 15 residues. CDR3 protein: CASSLSGTGNTEAFF. CDR3 nucleotides: TGTGCCAGCAGTTTATCTGGGACAGGGAACACTGAAGCTTTCTTT.

The chain has TRBV7-9 and TRBJ2-3; a possible D gene is TRBD1 (6 bases). The germline gives CDR1 SEHNR, CDR2 FQNEAQ (reference sequence). The CDR3 covers 16 residues. V was pared by 1 base and J by 6 bases, with 17 bases between. CDR3 DNA: TGTGCCAGCAGCTTAGAAAGGACAGTTGGAATCGATACGCAGTATTTT. It specifies CASSLERTVGIDTQYF.

This clone was counted once. The chain uses TRBV19 and TRBJ1-2; TRBD1 matches 11 bases. The germline gives CDR1 LNHDA, CDR2 SQIVND (reference sequence). Trimming cost V 9 bases and J 8 bases; bases outside gene matches: 14. This CDR3 contains 15 residues. The CDR3 DNA sequence: TGTGCCAGCGCTGAGGGGGACAGGGGGACCTGGGGCTACACCTTC. Its translation: CASAEGDRGTWGYTF. The full variable domain, its missing parts supplied by reference TRBV19 and TRBJ1-2, is DGGITQSPKYLFRKEGQNVTLSCEQNLNHDAMYWYRQDPGQGLRLIYYSQIVNDFQKGDIAEGYSVSREKKESFPLTVTSAQKNPTAFYLCASAEGDRGTWGYTFGSGTRLTVV.

This clone was observed a single time. The genes are TRBV18 and TRBJ2-7; D gene uncertain. This CDR3 comprises 13 residues. Germline V gene lookup returns CDR1 KGHSH and CDR2 LQKENI. The V and J ends lost 6 bases and 2 bases respectively, with 11 bases between them. The CDR3 spells CASSLTEAYEQYF. CDR3 nucleotides: TGTGCCAGCTCCCTTACAGAAGCCTACGAGCAGTACTTC.

The chain joins TRBV7-2 to TRBJ1-5, with 7 positions matching TRBD1. The V and J ends lost 5 bases and 3 bases, in that order; junction bases with no gene match: 7. The germline CDR1 and CDR2 sequences are SGHTA and FQGNSA. The CDR3 consists of 15 residues. The CDR3 nucleotides are TGTGCCAGCAGCCAGACAGGGTGGCCCAATCAGCCCCAGCATTTT. It translates to CASSQTGWPNQPQHF.

The J gene is TRBJ2-7, the V gene TRBV11-2; no firm D call. Germline CDR1 SGHAT, CDR2 FQNNGV. The CDR3 extends over 12 amino acids. Trimming cost V 4 bases and J 6 bases, with 10 bases left between them. CDR3 nucleotides: TGTGCCAGCAGCTCCCTCCCGGGCGAGCAGTACTTC. Translated: CASSSLPGEQYF. Full variable domain (missing parts from reference TRBV11-2 and TRBJ2-7): EAGVAQSPRYKIIEKRQSVAFWCNPISGHATLYWYQQILGQGPKLLIQFQNNGVVDDSQLPKDRFSAERLKGVDSTLKIQPAKLEDSAVYLCASSSLPGEQYFGPGTRLTVT.

The chain's CDR3 is CASSQEGGVPNEQFF. The CDR3 coding sequence is TGCGCCAGCAGCCAAGAGGGGGGAGTACCCAATGAGCAGTTCTTC. This rearrangement joins TRBV4-3 to TRBJ2-1; D might be TRBD2 (6 bases). Trimming shortened V by 0 bases and J by 6 bases, and 12 bases separated the two germline ends. This CDR3 has 15 amino acids. CDR1 and CDR2 from the germline V gene are LGHNA and YSLEER.

The V call is TRBV28, the J call TRBJ1-1; D unclear. Trimming removed 6 bases from V and 4 bases from J, with 18 bases in between. CDR1 is MDHEN and CDR2 is SYDVKM in the germline V gene. The CDR3 totals 15 residues. CDR3 in amino acids: CASSWVLGEGTEAFF. DNA of the CDR3: TGTGCCAGCAGCTGGGTCCTGGGCGAGGGCACTGAAGCTTTCTTT.